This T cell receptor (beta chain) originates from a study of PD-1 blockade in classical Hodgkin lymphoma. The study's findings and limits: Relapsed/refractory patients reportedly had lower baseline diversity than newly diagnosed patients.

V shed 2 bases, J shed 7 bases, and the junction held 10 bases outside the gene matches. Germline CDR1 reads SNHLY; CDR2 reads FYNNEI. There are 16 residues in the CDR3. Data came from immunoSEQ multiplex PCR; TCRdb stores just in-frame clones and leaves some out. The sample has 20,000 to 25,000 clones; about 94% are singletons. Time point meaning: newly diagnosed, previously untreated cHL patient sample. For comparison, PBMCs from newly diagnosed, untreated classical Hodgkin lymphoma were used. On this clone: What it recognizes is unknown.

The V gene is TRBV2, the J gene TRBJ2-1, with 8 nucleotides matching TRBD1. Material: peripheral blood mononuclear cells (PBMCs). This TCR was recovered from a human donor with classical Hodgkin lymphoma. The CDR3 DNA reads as TGTGCCAGCAGTGAATTCAGGGACAGGCCCACTAATGAGCAGTTCTTC. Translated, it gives CASSEFRDRPTNEQFF.